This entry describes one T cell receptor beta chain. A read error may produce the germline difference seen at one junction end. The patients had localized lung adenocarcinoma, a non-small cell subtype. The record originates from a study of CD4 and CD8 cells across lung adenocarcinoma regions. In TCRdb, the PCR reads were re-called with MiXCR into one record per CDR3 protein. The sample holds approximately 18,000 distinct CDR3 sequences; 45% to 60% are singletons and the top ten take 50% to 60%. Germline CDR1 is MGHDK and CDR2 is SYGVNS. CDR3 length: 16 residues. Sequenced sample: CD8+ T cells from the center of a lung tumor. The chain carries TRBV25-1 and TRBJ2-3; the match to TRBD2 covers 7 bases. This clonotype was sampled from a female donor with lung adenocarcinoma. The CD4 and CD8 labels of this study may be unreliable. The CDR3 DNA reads TGTGCCAGCAGTGAATCACTAGCGCGTGACACAGATACCCAGTATTTC. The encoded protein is CASSESLARDTDTQYF.